This T cell receptor beta chain stems from a study of cytomegalovirus exposure and HLA in healthy donors. Regarding the study as a whole: Within an earlier analysis, most TCR beta V segments proved productive either about 90% or about 30% of the time. Most TCR sequences were rare, but some public TCRs occurred in many donors. Looking again later, the authors saw that most CMV-associated TCR beta chains seemed HLA-restricted. Versus the approximately 670-donor mean, an Asian-associated ancestry cluster reportedly showed fewer N-insertions in a later analysis.

Turning to this clone: Its specificity is not known.

Germline V gene data show CDR1 as KGHSH and CDR2 as LQKENI. J lost 3 bases, V lost 4 bases, and 8 bases had no gene match. This CDR3 has 15 amino acids. Both 60 Vbeta primers and 13 Jbeta primers went into the PCR. Assay used: immunoSEQ multiplex PCR; TCRdb lists only in-frame clones, some missing. The repertoire holds 200,000 to 250,000 clones, with 83% as singletons. The sample was PBMCs. This clonotype originated in a girl between 5 and 17 years old in good health and CMV-seronegative. The J gene is TRBJ1-2, the V gene TRBV18, with TRBD1 identical over 7 bases. The CDR3 DNA sequence: TGTGCCAGCTCACTCGGGACAGCCGATTACTATGGCTACACCTTC. Amino acid sequence: CASSLGTADYYGYTF.